This TCR beta chain was found in a study of blood T cell repertoires in COVID-19. V lost 4 bases, J lost 8 bases, and 9 bases stayed unmatched. Germline V lookup: CDR1 LNHDA, CDR2 SQIVND (reference sequence). The CDR3 sequence is 14 residues long. Some clones are missing from TCRdb's copy, which holds only in-frame ones; the method was immunoSEQ multiplex PCR. The repertoire holds 650,000 to 800,000 clones, more than 80% seen once, with approximately 0.3% in the top ten. This clone showed up just once. The chain links TRBV19 to TRBJ2-3; 7 bases are shared with TRBD1. The receptor's source is a young woman with acute or convalescent COVID-19. Sequencing was performed on peripheral blood. The CDR3 DNA follows: TGTGCCAGTAGTACCCAGGGGGTCGGGCGTACGCAGTATTTT. Protein: CASSTQGVGRTQYF.